These 18 T cell receptor beta chains share one sample of origin, sequenced in a study of neurological immune-mediated disorders. TCRdb called the 5' RACE reads again in MiXCR, with one record for every CDR3 protein. This table holds tens of thousands of distinct CDR3 sequences, roughly 4.8% found once. Material: PBMCs. These receptors came from a man aged 25-45 years with multiple sclerosis.

The sample holds many counts of this clonotype. This chain joins TRBV12-3 or TRBV12-4 and TRBJ1-2; D possibly corresponds to TRBD1 (5 bases). V lost 5 bases and J lost 2, with 6 bases in between. CDR3 length: 12 amino acids. CDR3 sequence: CASSTGNYGYTF. The DNA of the CDR3 is TGTGCCAGCAGTACAGGAAACTATGGCTACACCTTC.

Remarks on this clonotype: Being one base from a much bigger clone, this may be a read error. This chain links TRBV6-5 with TRBJ2-3, with a tentative D call TRBD2 (6 bases). The CDR3 covers 15 residues. Germline assignment: CDR1 MNHEY and CDR2 SVGAGI. Trimming shortened V by 5 bases and J by 4 bases, and 16 bases separated the two germline ends. The CDR3 sequence: CASSPGKGTSDTQYF. The CDR3 region has the DNA TGTGCCAGCAGTCCCGGTAAGGGGACTTCAGATACGCAGTATTTT.

This clonotype showed up just a few times. The junction and the germline gene differ at one end; a read error may be behind it. In DNA form, the CDR3 reads TGTGCCAGCAGTTTAGGACAGGGGAGGAATCAGCCCCAGAATTTT. This encodes CASSLGQGRNQPQNF. V and J are TRBV12-3 or TRBV12-4 and TRBJ1-5, with 8 bases aligning to TRBD1. The CDR3 has 15 residues.

Ten or more counts support this clonotype. The chain is built from TRBV4-1 and TRBJ1-2, with 7 bases aligning to TRBD1. The CDR3 consists of 14 residues. V dropped 7 bases and J dropped 7; count of bases not matched to a gene: 12. CDR1 is MGHRA, CDR2 YSYEKL, per germline. CDR3 protein: CASTPRGRNSGYTF. For the CDR3, the DNA is TGCGCCAGCACCCCAAGGGGGCGAAACAGTGGCTACACCTTC.

This chain joins TRBV6-6 and TRBJ1-5, with a tentative D call TRBD1 (5 bases). Trimming cost V 6 bases and J 4 bases, with 13 bases left between them. In germline, CDR1 is MNHNY, CDR2 SVGAGI (reference sequence). There are 14 residues in the CDR3. The CDR3 DNA reads as TGTGCCAGCAGGCCCGGGGGACCTAATCAGCCCCAGCATTTT. This gives the protein CASRPGGPNQPQHF.

In this sample, this clonotype turned up many times. The chain carries TRBV6-5 and TRBJ1-3; D is undetermined. The V gene lost 0 bases and the J gene lost 0 bases, with 9 bases spanning the gap. The CDR3 loop spans 16 amino acids. Looked up from germline, CDR1 is MNHEY and CDR2 is SVGAGI. CDR3 residues: CASSYSRPSSGNTIYF. DNA for the CDR3: TGTGCCAGCAGTTACTCTCGGCCCAGCTCTGGAAACACCATATATTTT.

The sample holds many counts of this clonotype. The gene calls are TRBV6-5 and TRBJ1-2; 10 positions match TRBD1. V gave up 2 bases and J gave up 2 bases; unmatched junction bases: 2. This CDR3 spans 15 amino acids. Looked up from germline, CDR1 is MNHEY and CDR2 is SVGAGI. This chain's CDR3 is CASSYPGQGNYGYTF. In DNA, the CDR3 is TGTGCCAGCAGTTACCCGGGACAGGGGAACTATGGCTACACCTTC.

This clonotype was seen only a few times. The V gene is TRBV6-5, the J gene TRBJ2-7, with D perhaps TRBD1 or TRBD2 (6 bases each). The V gene's germline CDR1 is MNHEY and CDR2 SVGAGI. Trimming stripped 3 bases from V and 2 bases from J, with 11 bases between. The CDR3 loop spans 14 amino acids. The CDR3 loop is CASSYGGPPYEQYF. CDR3 sequence (DNA): TGTGCCAGCAGTTATGGGGGGCCTCCCTACGAGCAGTACTTC.

This clonotype was seen at least ten times. The V gene is TRBV5-1, the J gene TRBJ2-2; weak D call: TRBD2 (6 bases). This CDR3 is built from 15 residues. V was trimmed by 5 bases and J by 2 bases, leaving 13 bases between them. CDR1 and CDR2 (germline): SGHRS, YFSETQ. The CDR3 sequence: CASRPGLVNTGELFF. CDR3 DNA: TGCGCCAGCAGACCGGGACTCGTAAACACCGGGGAGCTGTTTTTT. The complete variable domain, with remaining parts taken from reference TRBV5-1 and TRBJ2-2, reads KAGVTQTPRYLIKTRGQQVTLSCSPISGHRSVSWYQQTPGQGLQFLFEYFSETQRNKGNFPGRFSGRQFSNSRSEMNVSTLELGDSALYLCASRPGLVNTGELFFGEGSRLTVL.

This clonotype was picked up many times. The chain recombines TRBV5-1 with TRBJ2-7, with a tentative D call TRBD1 (6 bases). The CDR3 covers 14 residues. Trimming took 0 bases from V and 6 from J, leaving 13 bases between them. The germline V gene encodes CDR1 SGHRS and CDR2 YFSETQ. The CDR3 DNA is TGCGCCAGCAGCTTGGACAAGGGGGTCGGCGAGCAGTACTTC. The encoded protein is CASSLDKGVGEQYF.

This clonotype was counted ten times or more. The chain recombines TRBV6-5 with TRBJ1-1, with a tentative D call TRBD1 (6 bases). Trimming left V 1 base short and J 2 bases short, with 8 bases between. The CDR3 has 14 amino acids. Looked up from germline, CDR1 is MNHEY and CDR2 is SVGAGI. CDR3 amino acids: CASSYYGGNTEAFF. DNA for the CDR3: TGTGCCAGCAGTTACTATGGGGGCAACACTGAAGCTTTCTTT.

This clonotype was recorded many times. The V and J genes are TRBV28 and TRBJ1-1, with D unclear. CDR3 length: 15 amino acids. V was cut by 10 bases and J by 6 bases, with 24 bases left in between. The V gene's germline CDR1 is MDHEN and CDR2 SYDVKM. The CDR3: CATSPGAGSFSEAFF. For the CDR3, the DNA is TGTGCCACCTCCCCCGGCGCGGGGTCCTTCTCTGAAGCTTTCTTT.

The J gene is TRBJ2-2, the V gene TRBV20-1; D is perhaps TRBD1 (5 bases). The CDR3 has 12 residues. Germline CDR1 DFQATT, CDR2 SNEGSKA (reference sequence). V lost 3 bases to trimming and J lost 4 bases, with 6 bases between them. DNA for the CDR3: TGCAGTGCTAGGACAGTCACCGGGGAGCTGTTTTTT. Amino acid sequence: CSARTVTGELFF.

This clonotype was seen more than once but under ten times. The chain links TRBV9 to TRBJ1-1; 8 bases are shared with TRBD1. The CDR3 is 15 amino acids. Losses at the gene ends were 0 bases for V and 12 bases for J; bases not matched to a gene: 13. Germline values: CDR1 SGDLS, CDR2 YYNGEE. CDR3 region: CASSVVPGTGTSPFF. In DNA form, the CDR3 reads TGTGCCAGCAGCGTAGTTCCCGGGACAGGAACTAGCCCTTTCTTT. The full variable domain, rest sourced from reference TRBV9 and TRBJ1-1, is DSGVTQTPKHLITATGQRVTLRCSPRSGDLSVYWYQQSLDQGLQFLIQYYNGEERAKGNILERFSAQQFPDLHSELNLSSLELGDSALYFCASSVVPGTGTSPFFGQGTRLTVV.

This clonotype was recorded at least ten times. The rearrangement links TRBV7-9 to TRBJ1-1; 7 bases match TRBD1. Trimming took 6 bases from V and 1 from J; bases not matched to a gene: 5. From germline, CDR1 is SEHNR and CDR2 FQNEAQ (reference sequence). CDR3 length equals 14 residues. Written as DNA, the CDR3 is TGTGCCAGCAGGCCGGGACAGTCGAACACTGAAGCTTTCTTT. This gives the protein CASRPGQSNTEAFF.

This clonotype was seen repeatedly, ten times or more. The V gene is TRBV29-1, the J gene TRBJ1-2; D unresolved. Germline loops: CDR1 SQVTM, CDR2 ANQGSEA. V shed 2 bases and J shed 4 bases, with 11 bases lying between them. The CDR3 covers 13 residues. The CDR3 loop reads CSVELTAPYGYTF. The CDR3 region has the DNA TGCAGCGTTGAACTTACAGCGCCCTATGGCTACACCTTC.

A note on this clonotype: A much bigger clone sits one base away, suggesting this may be a read error. This chain joins TRBV7-8 and TRBJ2-1; unclear D gene. V gave up 6 bases and J gave up 6 bases, with 6 bases separating them. The CDR3 totals 11 residues. Per the germline V gene, CDR1 is SGHVS and CDR2 is FQNEAQ. In nucleotides, the CDR3 is TGTGCCAGCAGGAGTCTCAATGAGCAGTTCTTC. It translates to CASRSLNEQFF.

This clonotype has only a few counts. The chain couples TRBV20-1 to TRBJ2-3; D is ambiguous. The V gene's germline CDR1 is DFQATT and CDR2 SNEGSKA (reference sequence). The CDR3 loop spans 13 amino acids. V was cut by 4 bases and J by 6 bases, with 14 bases left in between. In nucleotides, the CDR3 is TGCAGTGCTATGAGGACCCCACGCGATACGCAGTATTTT. Translation gives CSAMRTPRDTQYF.